This T cell receptor (beta chain) was recovered during a study of control samples from healthy donors and cancer patients. V lost 7 bases and J lost 5; bases outside the gene matches: 4. The germline V gene encodes CDR1 SGDLS and CDR2 YYNGEE. The CDR3 is 14 residues long. Generated by immunoSEQ multiplex PCR, the TCRdb table keeps only in-frame clones and is missing some. Here the sample spans about 100,000 clones, roughly 90% being singletons. This sequence was found in a woman aged 45-59 years in good health. The chain couples TRBV9 to TRBJ2-2, with 11 bases matching TRBD1. Sequencing was performed on blood. This CDR3 is CASRGTGGTGELFF. CDR3 bases: TGTGCCAGCCGGGGGACAGGGGGAACCGGGGAGCTGTTTTTT. The whole variable domain, filled in from reference TRBV9 and TRBJ2-2, reads DSGVTQTPKHLITATGQRVTLRCSPRSGDLSVYWYQQSLDQGLQFLIQYYNGEERAKGNILERFSAQQFPDLHSELNLSSLELGDSALYFCASRGTGGTGELFFGEGSRLTVL.